This T cell receptor beta chain was recovered during a study of T cells expressing NK-cell markers. General study points: The study left the HCMV specificity of expanded NKG2C+ T cell clones unresolved. The CD3+CD56-NKG2C+ fraction of a handful of donors was also led by these clonotypes. Roughly 6 donors had dominant NKG2C+ clonotypes that comprised about 1.0-7.0% of their CD8+ T cells.

Remarks on this clonotype: The antigen is undetermined.

What made the TCR beta cDNA was 5'RACE template switching with UMIs. TCRdb reprocessed the 5' RACE reads and reports one entry per CDR3 protein, with no DNA. The table lists under 600,000 distinct CDR3 sequences. Sample: blood T cells: a sorted CD56 or NKG2C T cell subset, CD4+ or CD8+ T cells, or bulk PBMC T cells (not recorded which). The sequence was collected from a woman between 50 and 59 years old in good health.

This chain's CDR3 is CASSPEAGGLTDTQYF. The chain employs TRBV4-2 and TRBJ2-3; without DNA, the TCRdb call of TRBD2 cannot be checked. Germline-derived CDR1 and CDR2 are LGHNA and YNFKEQ. This CDR3 has 16 residues.